The clone carrying this TCR beta chain was picked up many times. Its target is not known. The source of the sample is a study of T cells after posttransplantation cyclophosphamide. Study results and limitations: TRB overlap between skin or GI tissue T cells and blood was limited.

The germline V gene encodes CDR1 LNHNV and CDR2 YYDKDF (reference sequence). The length of the CDR3 is 16 residues. The V segment lost 3 bases and the J segment 4 bases; nucleotides outside the gene matches: 7. Sequenced by immunoSEQ multiplex PCR; TCRdb stores in-frame clones only, minus some. The sample contains about 14,000 clones, none of them singletons. Cyclophosphamide on days +3 and +4 followed busulfan-fludarabine conditioning and a marrow graft. This rearrangement joins TRBV15 to TRBJ2-5; the match to TRBD1 covers 11 bases. The receptor was isolated from a female patient in her thirties or forties who received an allogeneic stem cell transplant from a related donor, was CMV-positive, and had no GVHD. Some T cells may be the graft donor's. The sample consisted of PBMCs, taken approximately 1,200 days after allogeneic stem cell transplant with posttransplant cyclophosphamide. CDR3 nucleotide sequence: TGTGCCACCAGCAGGGTGGGACAGGGGGGAGGAGAGACCCAGTACTTC. Translating it yields CATSRVGQGGGETQYF.